This T cell receptor beta chain came from a study of blood T cell repertoires in COVID-19. Overall study context: Samples taken during acute and convalescent COVID-19 were collected in the United States, Italy and Spain. Nucleic acid was either cDNA or gDNA, and it came from T cells, B-cell-depleted T cells, or PBMCs.

Original processing notes: It was from reference gene primer amplification that nucleated cell counts were estimated. Sequencing was performed with immunoSEQ multiplex PCR; in TCRdb, only in-frame clones are kept and a portion is missing. V and J calls and clone size come straight from that table; D and trimming were deduced from the DNA. In the table there are about 100,000 clones, over 75% of which are singletons. Trimming removed 5 bases at V and 0 bases at J, with 14 bases between. This CDR3 is 16 amino acids long. Germline lookup yields CDR1 SGHVS and CDR2 FNYEAQ. This clone was counted once. This sequence was found in a woman in her seventies with acute or convalescent COVID-19. The chain recombines TRBV7-6 with TRBJ1-3, with D possibly matching TRBD1 (5 bases). The sample taken for sequencing was peripheral blood. The CDR3 sequence is CASSRDLPSSGNTIYF. CDR3 DNA: TGTGCCAGCAGCCGGGACTTGCCAAGCTCTGGAAACACCATATATTTT.